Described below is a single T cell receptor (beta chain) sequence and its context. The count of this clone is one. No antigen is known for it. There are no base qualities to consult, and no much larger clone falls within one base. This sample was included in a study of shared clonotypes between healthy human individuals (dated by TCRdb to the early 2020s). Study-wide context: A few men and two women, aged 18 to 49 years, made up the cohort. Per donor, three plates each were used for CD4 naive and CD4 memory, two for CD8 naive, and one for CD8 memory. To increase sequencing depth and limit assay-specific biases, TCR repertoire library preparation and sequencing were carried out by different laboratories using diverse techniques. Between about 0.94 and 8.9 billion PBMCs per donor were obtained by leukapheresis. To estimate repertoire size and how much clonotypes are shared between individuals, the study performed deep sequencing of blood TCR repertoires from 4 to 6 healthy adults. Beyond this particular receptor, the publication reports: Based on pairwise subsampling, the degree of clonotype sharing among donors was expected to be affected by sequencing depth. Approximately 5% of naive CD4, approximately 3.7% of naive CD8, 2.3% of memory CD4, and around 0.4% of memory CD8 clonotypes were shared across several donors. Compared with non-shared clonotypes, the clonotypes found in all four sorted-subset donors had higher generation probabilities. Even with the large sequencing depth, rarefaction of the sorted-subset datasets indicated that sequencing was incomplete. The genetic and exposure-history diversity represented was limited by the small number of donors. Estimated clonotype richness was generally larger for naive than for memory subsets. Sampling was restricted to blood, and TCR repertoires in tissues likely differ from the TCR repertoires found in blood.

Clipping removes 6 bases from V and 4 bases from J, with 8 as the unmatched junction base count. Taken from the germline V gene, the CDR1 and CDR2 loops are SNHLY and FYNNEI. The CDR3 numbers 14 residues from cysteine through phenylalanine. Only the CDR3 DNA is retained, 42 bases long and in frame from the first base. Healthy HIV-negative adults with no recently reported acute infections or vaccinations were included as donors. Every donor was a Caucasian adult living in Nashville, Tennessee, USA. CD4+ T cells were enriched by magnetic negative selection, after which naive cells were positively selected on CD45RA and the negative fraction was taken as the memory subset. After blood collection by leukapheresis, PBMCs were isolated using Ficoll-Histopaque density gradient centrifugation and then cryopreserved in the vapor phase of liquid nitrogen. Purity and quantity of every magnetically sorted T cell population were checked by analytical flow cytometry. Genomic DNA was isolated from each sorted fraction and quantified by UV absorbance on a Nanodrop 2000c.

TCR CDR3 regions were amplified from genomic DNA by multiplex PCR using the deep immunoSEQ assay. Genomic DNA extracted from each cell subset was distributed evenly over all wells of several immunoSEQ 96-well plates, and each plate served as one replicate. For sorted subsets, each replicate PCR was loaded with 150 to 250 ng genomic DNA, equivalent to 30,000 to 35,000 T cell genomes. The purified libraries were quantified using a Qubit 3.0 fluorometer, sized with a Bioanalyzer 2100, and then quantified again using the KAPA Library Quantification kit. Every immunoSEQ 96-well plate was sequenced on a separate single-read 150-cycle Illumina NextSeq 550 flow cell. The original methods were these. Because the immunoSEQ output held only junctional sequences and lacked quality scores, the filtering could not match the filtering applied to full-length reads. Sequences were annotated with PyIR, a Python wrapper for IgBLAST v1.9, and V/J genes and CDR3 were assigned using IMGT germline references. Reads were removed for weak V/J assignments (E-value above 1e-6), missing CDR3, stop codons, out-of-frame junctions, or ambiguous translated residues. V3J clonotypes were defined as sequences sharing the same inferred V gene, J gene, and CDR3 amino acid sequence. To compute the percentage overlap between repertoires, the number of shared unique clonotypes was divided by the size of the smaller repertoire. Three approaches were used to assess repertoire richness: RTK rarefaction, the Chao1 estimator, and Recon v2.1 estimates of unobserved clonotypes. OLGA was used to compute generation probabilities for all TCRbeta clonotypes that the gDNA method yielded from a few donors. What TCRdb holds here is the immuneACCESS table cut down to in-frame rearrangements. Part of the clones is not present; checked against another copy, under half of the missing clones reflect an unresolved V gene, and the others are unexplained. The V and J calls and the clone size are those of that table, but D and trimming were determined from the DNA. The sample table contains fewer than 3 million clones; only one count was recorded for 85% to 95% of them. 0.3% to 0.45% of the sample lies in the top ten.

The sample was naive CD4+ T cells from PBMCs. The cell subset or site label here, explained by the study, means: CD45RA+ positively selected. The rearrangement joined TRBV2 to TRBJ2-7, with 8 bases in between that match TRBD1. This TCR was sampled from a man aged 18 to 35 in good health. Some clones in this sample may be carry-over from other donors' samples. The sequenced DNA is TGTGCCAGCAGGGGACAGACAGGGGTGTACGAGCAGTACTTC. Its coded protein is CASRGQTGVYEQYF.